Shown below are 2 T cell receptor beta chains from a single sample sequenced in a study of cytomegalovirus exposure and HLA in healthy donors (dated by TCRdb to the late 2010s). Receptor amplification or capture employed the immunoSEQ multiplex PCR assay. For the multiplex PCR, a mixture combining 60 forward primers for TCR Vbeta segments and 13 reverse primers for TCR Jbeta segments was used. TCRdb holds this immuneACCESS table with in-frame rearrangements only. Some clones are missing; in checked studies, unresolved V genes explain under half, and the rest has no known cause. The table kept for this sample lists 75,000 to 95,000 clones. Just over 5.5% of the sample comes from the top ten. Sequencing used PBMCs. The receptors derive from a girl between 10 and 17 years old in good health and CMV-seropositive.

The chain has TRBV7-9 and TRBJ1-2; D may be TRBD1 (5 bases). Trimming pared 4 bases from V and 7 bases from J, leaving 16 bases between. The V gene's germline CDR1 is SEHNR and CDR2 FQNEAQ (reference sequence). This CDR3 comprises 14 residues. The CDR3 reads CASSSLPSGGGYTF. CDR3 DNA: TGTGCCAGCAGCTCCCTTCCCAGCGGGGGTGGCTACACCTTC.

The chain links TRBV7-2 to TRBJ1-3; 9 nucleotides match TRBD1. In germline, CDR1 is SGHTA, CDR2 FQGNSA. This CDR3 is 16 amino acids long. V shed 5 bases and J 3 bases; nucleotides not matched to a gene: 8. The CDR3 protein is CASSAVTGGFGNTIYF. DNA for the CDR3: TGTGCCAGCAGCGCAGTAACAGGGGGCTTTGGAAACACCATATATTTT.